These 23 T cell receptor beta chains originate from one sample sequenced in a study of early T cells in non-severe SARS-CoV-2 infection. TCRdb re-called the 5' RACE reads with MiXCR, one entry per CDR3 protein. The sample has 70,000 to 75,000 distinct CDR3 sequences; about 13% are singletons. Sequenced material: whole blood. Source of these receptors: an adult who was a healthcare worker with PCR-confirmed SARS-CoV-2 infection or an uninfected control (not recorded which).

The V and J genes are TRBV7-9 and TRBJ2-3; 9 nucleotides align to TRBD2. Germline V gene lookup returns CDR1 SEHNR and CDR2 FQNEAQ (reference sequence). V shed 0 bases and J 7 bases; nucleotides not matched to a gene: 5. This CDR3 region has 15 residues. As DNA, the CDR3 is TGTGCCAGCAGCTTAGCGAGCGGGGGGCCGAATACGCAGTATTTT. Its translation is CASSLASGGPNTQYF.

The sample holds a few counts of this clonotype. V and J are TRBV19 and TRBJ2-6; 8 bases fit TRBD1. CDR1 and CDR2 from the germline V gene are LNHDA and SQIVND (reference sequence). CDR3 length: 14 residues. Trimming removed 8 bases from V and 0 bases from J; junction bases left unmatched: 0. CDR3 DNA: TGTGCCAGTGGACAGGGCTCTGGGGCCAACGTCCTGACTTTC. Protein sequence: CASGQGSGANVLTF.

This clonotype turned up a few times. J is TRBJ2-1 and V is TRBV5-1; D remains ambiguous. This CDR3 spans 13 amino acids. V was pared by 1 base and J by 8 bases, with 10 bases between. Germline CDR1 and CDR2: SGHRS and YFSETQ. The CDR3 protein is CASSLRNMDEQFF. Here the CDR3 DNA reads TGCGCCAGCAGCTTGCGTAACATGGATGAGCAGTTCTTC.

This clonotype was counted only a few times. The genes are TRBV5-1 and TRBJ2-1, with a weak D call TRBD1 (5 bases). This CDR3 has 15 amino acids. V lost 0 bases and J lost 6, with 13 bases in between. Germline V gene data show CDR1 as SGHRS and CDR2 as YFSETQ. The CDR3 region is CASSLVARVGNEQFF. The CDR3 DNA follows: TGCGCCAGCAGCTTGGTAGCCAGGGTTGGCAATGAGCAGTTCTTC.

This clonotype came up a few times. The chain carries TRBV30 and TRBJ2-7; 8 positions match TRBD1. The CDR3 has 14 amino acids. Trimming cost V 4 bases and J 3 bases; bases outside gene matches: 8. CDR1 is GTSNPN and CDR2 is SVGIG in the germline V gene (reference sequence). Written as DNA, the CDR3 is TGTGCCTGGAATAGGCAGGGGGCTATCTACGAGCAGTACTTC. It specifies CAWNRQGAIYEQYF.

The sample holds many counts of this clonotype. This chain connects TRBV28 to TRBJ2-1; D not certain. Per the germline V gene, CDR1 is MDHEN and CDR2 is SYDVKM. The CDR3 has 11 amino acids. The ends were cut back, 3 bases at V and 15 bases at J, with 12 bases in the middle. The CDR3 coding sequence is TGTGCCAGCAGTTTCCTGGACGGTCTGTTCTTC. As protein: CASSFLDGLFF.

There are many counts of this clonotype. V is TRBV7-2 and J is TRBJ2-7; either TRBD1 or TRBD2 may supply D (5 bases each). The V end was cut by 5 bases, the J end by 3 bases, with 17 bases between. This CDR3 comprises 15 residues. The germline gives CDR1 SGHTA, CDR2 FQGNSA. The CDR3 DNA reads as TGTGCCAGCAGCCCGGTCGGCCAGGGAGTCTACGAGCAGTACTTC. Translated, it gives CASSPVGQGVYEQYF.

The CDR3: CASSPFWTVSSYNEQFF. The CDR3 coding sequence is TGCGCCAGCAGCCCGTTTTGGACAGTTAGCTCCTACAATGAGCAGTTCTTC. This sequence joins TRBV4-3 and TRBJ2-1; D perhaps matches TRBD1 (6 bases). V dropped 4 bases and J dropped 0 bases, with 16 bases sitting between them. The germline gives CDR1 LGHNA, CDR2 YSLEER. The CDR3 has 17 residues.

This clonotype was observed a few times. The J gene is TRBJ2-7, the V gene TRBV5-1; D call uncertain. Trimming removed 0 bases from V and 6 bases from J, with 19 bases in between. There are 16 residues in the CDR3. The germline gives CDR1 SGHRS, CDR2 YFSETQ. The CDR3 reads CASSLAGQERFGEQYF. The CDR3 nucleotides read TGCGCCAGCAGCTTGGCCGGGCAGGAACGGTTCGGCGAGCAGTACTTC.

There are many counts of this clonotype. J is TRBJ1-6 and V is TRBV5-1, with D hard to call. V lost 0 bases and J lost 6, with 4 bases in between. CDR1 is SGHRS and CDR2 is YFSETQ in the germline V gene. This CDR3 has 13 amino acids. The CDR3 nucleotides are TGCGCCAGCAGCTTGGAGAGTAATTCACCCCTCCACTTT. Translating gives CASSLESNSPLHF.

Regarding this clonotype: This may arise from a read error, as a much more abundant clone is one base away. V usage is TRBV4-3 and J usage is TRBJ2-7; TRBD1 matches at 9 bases. CDR3 length equals 15 residues. The germline V gene has CDR1 LGHNA and CDR2 YSLEER. CDR3 DNA sequence: TGCGCCAACAGCCAACTTCAGGGACAGGGAGTCGAGCAGTACTTC. Encoded protein: CANSQLQGQGVEQYF.

In its sample, this clonotype was seen many times. The rearrangement joins TRBV14 to TRBJ1-1, with unresolved D. The V gene's germline CDR1 is SGHDN and CDR2 FVKESK. V lost 2 bases and J 4 bases, leaving 14 bases between the germline ends. The CDR3 is 15 residues long. DNA for the CDR3: TGTGCCAGCAGCCAAAGTACGGGCCGGGGCACTGAAGCTTTCTTT. Its translation is CASSQSTGRGTEAFF. The whole variable domain, filled in from reference TRBV14 and TRBJ1-1, reads EAGVTQFPSHSVIEKGQTVTLRCDPISGHDNLYWYRRVMGKEIKFLLHFVKESKQDESGMPNNRFLAERTGGTYSTLKVQPAELEDSGVYFCASSQSTGRGTEAFFGQGTRLTVV.

This chain connects TRBV5-1 to TRBJ1-2; D uncertain. V lost 0 bases and J 6 bases, leaving 24 bases between the germline ends. CDR3 length: 18 residues. CDR1 and CDR2 from the germline V gene are SGHRS and YFSETQ. The DNA for the CDR3 is TGCGCCAGCAGCTTGGGACGGAACCCCGGGGAGTCAGAAAATGGCTACACCTTC. It is translated as CASSLGRNPGESENGYTF.

This clonotype was seen a handful of times. The V gene is TRBV5-4, the J gene TRBJ1-1, with 10 positions matching TRBD1. Trimming at V came to 2 bases and at J to 10 bases, leaving 11 bases not matched to a gene. Germline lookup yields CDR1 SGHNT and CDR2 YYREEE (reference sequence). CDR3 size: 15 residues. The CDR3 coding sequence is TGTGCCAGCAGCTTCGGCGGGACAGGGGTAGTTCCAGCTTTCTTT. Translation gives CASSFGGTGVVPAFF.

This clonotype was seen a handful of times. The chain uses TRBV6-1 and TRBJ2-1; TRBD1 agrees at 8 bases. V was clipped by 3 bases and J by 9 bases; unmatched bases: 10. The CDR3 spans 15 residues. CDR1 is MNHNS, CDR2 SASEGT, per germline. CDR3 coding DNA: TGTGCCAGCAGTGAGGACAGGGAGGCACGTATTGAGCAGTTCTTC. Protein sequence: CASSEDREARIEQFF.

The CDR3: CSVVIAGAHEQFF. The CDR3, as DNA: TGCAGCGTTGTAATAGCGGGGGCACATGAGCAGTTCTTC. The rearrangement uses TRBV29-1 and TRBJ2-1; 9 nucleotides line up with TRBD2. The V and J ends lost 4 bases and 8 bases, in that order; junction bases with no gene match: 6. The CDR3 is 13 residues long. CDR1 and CDR2 (germline): SQVTM, ANQGSEA.

This clonotype is medium-sized in the sample. V is TRBV7-8 and J is TRBJ2-2; a possible D gene is TRBD2 (5 bases). Germline loops: CDR1 SGHVS, CDR2 FQNEAQ. The CDR3 sequence is 15 residues long. The V end was cut by 5 bases, the J end by 6 bases, with 16 bases between. The CDR3 is CASSPEGGRAGELFF. DNA for the CDR3: TGTGCCAGCAGCCCAGAAGGAGGACGGGCCGGGGAGCTGTTTTTT.

This sequence joins TRBV5-5 and TRBJ2-1; TRBD1 matches 9 bases. The trim removed 0 bases at V and 5 bases at J, leaving 3 bases unmatched. The length of the CDR3 is 15 residues. Looked up from germline, CDR1 is SGHKS and CDR2 is YYEKEE (reference sequence). CDR3 nucleotides: TGTGCCAGCAGCTTGGTTGGACAGGGGAACAATGAGCAGTTCTTC. Translating gives CASSLVGQGNNEQFF.

This clonotype was recorded a few times. This chain connects TRBV5-5 to TRBJ1-4; D is undetermined. The germline V and J ends were trimmed by 2 bases and 5 bases, with 7 bases remaining between them. This CDR3 is built from 13 residues. Germline V CDR1 and CDR2: SGHKS, YYEKEE (reference sequence). The CDR3 spells CASSFRSNEKLFF. The CDR3 coding sequence is TGTGCCAGCAGCTTCAGATCCAATGAAAAACTGTTTTTT.

This clonotype came up a few times. The chain recombines TRBV29-1 with TRBJ2-1; 7 positions match TRBD1. Unmatched junction bases numbered 7, after V lost 7 bases and J lost 4 bases. The germline V gene encodes CDR1 SQVTM and CDR2 ANQGSEA. CDR3 length equals 13 residues. This chain's CDR3 is CSGAGTAYNEQFF. As DNA, the CDR3 is TGCAGCGGAGCCGGGACAGCTTACAATGAGCAGTTCTTC.

This clonotype appeared a few times. J is TRBJ1-2 and V is TRBV6-5; unclear D gene. Between the trimmed V and J ends, which lost 9 bases and 2 bases, there was a span of 16 bases. The CDR3 covers 14 residues. Germline CDR1 reads MNHEY; CDR2 reads SVGAGI. This CDR3 reads CASLASRANYGYTF. The DNA of the CDR3 is TGTGCCAGTCTGGCGAGTAGGGCCAACTATGGCTACACCTTC.

This clonotype was counted many times. The rearrangement joins TRBV10-1 to TRBJ2-4; possible D gene TRBD1, 5 bases. Germline CDR1 WNHNN, CDR2 SYGVQD (reference sequence). The length of the CDR3 is 16 residues. V lost 6 bases to trimming and J lost 1 base, with 16 bases between them. The CDR3 nucleotides read TGCGCCAGCAGCCCGGCAGGGCCGTTGGCCAAAAACATTCAGTACTTC. The encoded protein is CASSPAGPLAKNIQYF.

The J gene is TRBJ2-5, the V gene TRBV7-3; 9 bases are shared with TRBD1. The junction had 13 bases not matched to a gene; V was cut back by 5 bases and J by 0 bases. Germline V gene lookup returns CDR1 SGHTA and CDR2 FQGTGA. The CDR3 is 18 amino acids. CDR3 loop: CASSPSGPGTGNQETQYF. The CDR3 DNA follows: TGTGCCAGCAGCCCATCGGGTCCCGGGACAGGGAACCAAGAGACCCAGTACTTC.